This T cell receptor (beta chain) was profiled in a study of shared clonotypes between healthy human individuals (TCRdb year 2020). Broadly, across the study: The cohort included a few men and two women between 18 and 49 years of age. Libraries were prepared and TCR repertoires were sequenced by different laboratories using diverse techniques, in order to increase sequencing depth and limit assay-specific biases. The study deeply sequenced blood TCR repertoires of five healthy adults to estimate repertoire size and the extent of clonotype sharing between individuals. For each donor, CD4 naive and CD4 memory were each run on three plates, CD8 naive on two plates, and CD8 memory on one plate. Leukapheresis yielded between about 0.94 and 9.5 billion PBMCs per donor.

The paper's findings and limits, for the study overall: Larger estimated clonotype richness was generally found for naive subsets than for memory subsets. Compared with non-shared clonotypes, the clonotypes found in all four sorted-subset donors had higher generation probabilities. When a few donors were compared, the shared fraction of clonotypes was about 5% for naive CD4, around 3.5% for naive CD8, 2% to 2.5% for memory CD4, and less than 0.45% for memory CD8. Sampling was restricted to blood, and TCR repertoires in tissues likely differ from the TCR repertoires found in blood. Even with the large sequencing depth, rarefaction of the sorted-subset datasets indicated that sequencing was incomplete. Based on pairwise subsampling, the degree of clonotype sharing among donors was expected to be affected by sequencing depth. The small number of donors limited the genetic and exposure-history diversity represented.

V is cut by 4 bases and J by 11 bases, and the space between the germline ends is 19 bases. CDR1 MNHEY and CDR2 SVGAGI are derived from the germline V gene. The CDR3 goes from the cysteine to the phenylalanine over 14 residues. The DNA shown is the 42-base CDR3, in frame from base 1. The donors were healthy, HIV-negative adults who had no recently reported acute infections or vaccinations. Every donor was a Caucasian adult living in Nashville, Tennessee, USA. CD8 memory samples were composed of magnetically selected CD45RO+ cells combined with CCR7-negative CD45RA+ effector memory (TemRA) cells. Blood was collected by leukapheresis, and PBMCs were isolated by Ficoll-Histopaque density gradient centrifugation and then cryopreserved in liquid nitrogen vapor phase. Purity and quantity of every magnetically sorted T cell population were checked by analytical flow cytometry. Genomic DNA was isolated from each sorted fraction and quantified by UV absorbance on a Nanodrop 2000c.

Using the deep immunoSEQ assay, TCR CDR3 regions were amplified from genomic DNA by multiplex PCR. Extracted genomic DNA from each cell subset was distributed evenly across all wells of several immunoSEQ 96-well plates, and each plate was treated as a replicate. For sorted subsets, 200 to 250 ng of genomic DNA, equivalent to 25,000 to 35,000 T cell genomes, went into each replicate PCR. Purified libraries were quantified with a Qubit 3.0 fluorometer, sized on a Bioanalyzer 2100, and re-quantified with the KAPA Library Quantification kit. Every immunoSEQ 96-well plate was sequenced on a dedicated single-read 150-cycle Illumina NextSeq 550 flow cell. Per the original workflow: Because only junctional sequences without quality scores were contained in the immunoSEQ output, filtering matching that applied to full-length reads could not be performed. Sequences were annotated with PyIR, a Python wrapper for IgBLAST v1.9, using IMGT germline references to assign V/J genes and CDR3. Any read was removed if the V/J assignment was weak (E-value above 1e-6), the CDR3 was missing, or the read contained stop codons, out-of-frame junctions, or ambiguous translated residues. V3J clonotypes were defined as sequences sharing an identical inferred V gene, J gene, and CDR3 amino acid sequence. The percentage overlap between two repertoires was calculated by dividing the number of shared unique clonotypes by the size of the smaller repertoire. Repertoire richness was assessed with RTK rarefaction, the Chao1 estimator, and Recon v2.1 estimates of unobserved clonotypes. OLGA was used to compute generation probabilities for all TCRbeta clonotypes that the gDNA method yielded from several donors. TCRdb provides this immuneACCESS table in a form limited to in-frame rearrangements. Some clones are lacking; in checked studies, under half of them reflect an unresolved V gene, and why the rest are absent is not known. The V and J calls and the clone size are those of that table, but D and trimming were determined from the DNA. A total of approximately 640,000 clones appear in this sample, about 90% of them only once. The top ten constitute roughly 36% of the sample.

Comment on this clone: Which antigen it targets is not known. The record has no base qualities; no much larger clone is one base away.

The TCR originated in a man aged 18 to 35 in good health. Some clones in this sample may be carry-over from other donors' samples. The chain is assembled from TRBV6-5 and TRBJ2-3, with TRBD2 perhaps the D gene, on 6 matching bases. What was sequenced was memory CD8+ T cells from PBMCs. Taken with the paper, the label for cell subset or site translates to: CD45RO+ cells pooled with CCR7-negative TemRA cells. In nucleotide form, the sequence is TGTGCCAGCAGTTTCCTGCGGGACCCCTTAGGGCAGTATTTT. This codes for CASSFLRDPLGQYF.